The rows below give T cell receptor beta chains drawn from one sample of a study of CD8 T cells in Susac syndrome. MiXCR, run by TCRdb on the immunoSEQ multiplex PCR reads, gives a single entry per CDR3 protein. The sample consists of 95,000 to 150,000 distinct CDR3 sequences, approximately 96% of them appearing once. Sequencing was done on a sample of CD4+ T cells from PBMCs. The receptors shown here come from a human donor with Susac syndrome. The conserved cysteine and the conserved F or W are not part of the CDR3 here.

J,V,CDR3
TRBJ1-1,TRBV2,ASSDGWGGTPRTEAF
TRBJ2-6,TRBV7-2,ASSSRGYGSGANVLT
TRBJ2-3,TRBV5-1,ASSAGGVDTQY
TRBJ2-3,TRBV11-2,ASSLESLVYTQY
TRBJ1-5,TRBV7-2,ASSLGHRTANQPQH
TRBJ1-2,TRBV28,ASSLVWQLDNYGYT
TRBJ1-3,TRBV7-2,ASGRRLSSGNTIY
TRBJ2-1,TRBV9,ASRLDPSGNEQF
TRBJ2-3,TRBV29-1,SFWTSGRRTQY
TRBJ1-2,TRBV28,ASSPLTENYEGYT
TRBJ2-1,TRBV2,ASRIGNEQF
TRBJ1-2,TRBV6-1,ASSITWTGTDYGYT
TRBJ2-1,TRBV2,ASSEIATGRNEQF
TRBJ1-1,TRBV30,AWMGDTEAF
TRBJ1-2,TRBV27,ASSLTGTGESGYT
TRBJ2-1,TRBV7-9,ASTYTGLYNEQF
TRBJ2-7,TRBV29-1,SVGPGQGREQY
TRBJ2-1,TRBV6-1,ASMRELRNEQF
TRBJ2-5,TRBV29-1,SVEGAPETQY
TRBJ2-1,TRBV5-1,ASSLASRDRGSLNEQF
TRBJ1-2,TRBV9,ASSVKVDYGYT
TRBJ2-5,TRBV20-1,SAFPRGIEETQY
TRBJ1-1,TRBV25-1,ASSALTGLNTEAF
TRBJ1-5,TRBV7-2,ASGGLNQPQH
TRBJ2-1,TRBV5-4,ASSLESRGRNEQF
TRBJ2-5,TRBV7-2,ASSYSGGRGQETQY
TRBJ1-1,TRBV13,ASSHYRGQGASNTEAF
TRBJ1-2,TRBV29-1,SVEDHGGRLDYGYT
TRBJ2-3,TRBV24-1,ATSDHAGDTQY
TRBJ2-6,TRBV5-4,ASRAGSGGANVLT
TRBJ2-1,TRBV14,ASSPLWGLAGGYNEQF
TRBJ2-3,TRBV29-1,SVTGILTDTQY
TRBJ2-1,TRBV20-1,SVNRDSEHNEQF
TRBJ2-5,TRBV5-6,ASSSQSSVETQY
TRBJ2-7,TRBV20-1,SAILGTSGREQY
TRBJ1-1,TRBV5-1,ASSLAGGNTEAF
TRBJ1-1,TRBV20-1,SARQGGRPGTEAF
TRBJ2-1,TRBV24-1,ATSVAYNEQF
TRBJ2-5,TRBV20-1,SAKTSTGYETQY
TRBJ2-3,TRBV4-1,ASSHSQSTDTQY
TRBJ1-1,TRBV9,ASSLSSGQNTEAF
TRBJ2-1,TRBV2,ASRKGQAAGEQF
TRBJ2-5,TRBV4-3,ASSQVRSSEGETQY
TRBJ2-1,TRBV14,ASSRILAGINEQF
TRBJ2-1,TRBV29-1,SLSLLGGDYNEQF
TRBJ2-1,TRBV20-1,SAFWGSMNNEQF
TRBJ2-7,TRBV9,ASSVEGTWGEQY
TRBJ2-6,TRBV20-1,SARGAGLHSGANVLT
TRBJ2-2,TRBV6-5,ASTRARTGELF
TRBJ1-1,TRBV29-1,SVGGRMNTEAF
TRBJ1-2,TRBV9,ASSVQGAGNYGYT
TRBJ1-5,TRBV20-1,SAAIQGAGQPQH
TRBJ1-2,TRBV15,ATSRDLDRGYT
TRBJ2-5,TRBV28,ASSLWDGGLETQY
TRBJ1-2,TRBV28,ASSPSGWDGYT